This T cell receptor (beta chain) was captured by sequencing in a study of response to subunit inactivated influenza vaccine. General observations from the study: Authors proposed each seasonal influenza vaccination draws in few new T cells.

TCRdb reanalysed the RT-PCR reads using MiXCR and keeps one entry per CDR3 protein. The sample records 650,000 to 850,000 distinct CDR3 sequences, 11% to 15% being singletons. In its sample, this clonotype was seen a few times. No antigen is known for it. Germline V gives CDR1 SGHKS, CDR2 YYEKEE (reference sequence). This CDR3 comprises 12 residues. V was pared by 4 bases and J by 7 bases, with 11 bases between. The rearrangement links TRBV5-5 to TRBJ1-1; D is undetermined. This TCR was sampled from a man aged 50 or older who received an inactivated influenza vaccine. The sequenced sample was PBMCs from blood, obtained around 14 days before vaccination. CDR3 in DNA: TGTGCCAGCAGCCTGGGATCCCGTGAAGCTTTCTTT. Residues: CASSLGSREAFF. Drawing the rest from reference TRBV5-5 and TRBJ1-1, the complete variable domain is DAGVTQSPTHLIKTRGQQVTLRCSPISGHKSVSWYQQVLGQGPQFIFQYYEKEERGRGNFPDRFSARQFPNYSSELNVNALLLGDSALYLCASSLGSREAFFGQGTRLTVV.